A selection of T cell receptor beta chains follows, all from one sample in a study of blood T cells in healthy people across ages. TCRdb fed the 5' RACE reads into MiXCR, producing one record per CDR3 protein. Of around 820,000 distinct CDR3 sequences in the sample, roughly 25% were seen once. These records were also assigned to another study, of T cells of mothers and their children.

The material sequenced was blood. These receptors all come from a boy younger than 18 in good health. Each CDR3 is given without its conserved first and last residue. The order of the fields is J gene, V gene, CDR3 protein.

j_call: TRBJ2-1
v_call: TRBV6-2/TRBV6-3
cdr3_aa: ASSHPPSMDEQF

j_call: TRBJ2-7
v_call: TRBV13
cdr3_aa: ASSPGTSGDEQY

j_call: TRBJ1-1
v_call: TRBV20-1
cdr3_aa: SARVSGPYTEAF

j_call: TRBJ2-6
v_call: TRBV11-2
cdr3_aa: TSSPRGQGVRGAGANVLT

j_call: TRBJ1-1
v_call: TRBV30
cdr3_aa: AWREGRGGTEAF

j_call: TRBJ1-1
v_call: TRBV19
cdr3_aa: ASTGTGGGGTEAF

j_call: -
v_call: TRBV20-1
cdr3_aa: SARDLTVTYEQY

j_call: TRBJ2-1
v_call: TRBV5-5
cdr3_aa: ASSFEKARAEQF

j_call: TRBJ2-1
v_call: TRBV24-1
cdr3_aa: ATSASGIGYYNEQF

j_call: TRBJ2-1
v_call: TRBV9
cdr3_aa: ASSVSGWFGNEQF

j_call: TRBJ2-7
v_call: TRBV12-3/TRBV12-4
cdr3_aa: ASSLAPPMQY

j_call: TRBJ1-2
v_call: TRBV7-2
cdr3_aa: ASSLVGVDYGYT

j_call: TRBJ1-2
v_call: TRBV27
cdr3_aa: ASRGTGGYT

j_call: TRBJ2-7
v_call: TRBV12-3/TRBV12-4
cdr3_aa: ASSFSRGGTHEQY

j_call: TRBJ2-7
v_call: TRBV4-1
cdr3_aa: ASSREGPQSYEQY

j_call: TRBJ2-7
v_call: TRBV29-1
cdr3_aa: SVREGGYEQY

j_call: TRBJ2-7
v_call: TRBV7-9
cdr3_aa: ASSPTGGEQY

j_call: -
v_call: TRBV19
cdr3_aa: ASSTLAGGYNNEQF

j_call: TRBJ1-3
v_call: TRBV29-1
cdr3_aa: SVGDGDTIY

j_call: TRBJ2-5
v_call: TRBV4-3
cdr3_aa: ASSQDLQTQY

j_call: TRBJ2-2
v_call: TRBV24-1
cdr3_aa: ATSDAGTNPGELF

j_call: -
v_call: TRBV20-1
cdr3_aa: SASPPRSNYEQY

j_call: TRBJ2-4
v_call: TRBV3-1
cdr3_aa: ASSQSSGASD

j_call: TRBJ2-5
v_call: TRBV6-5
cdr3_aa: ASSYSKASPETQY

j_call: TRBJ1-4
v_call: TRBV7-8
cdr3_aa: ASSYLDRDIKKLF

j_call: TRBJ2-7
v_call: TRBV29-1
cdr3_aa: SVQHLAGAAYEQY

j_call: -
v_call: TRBV4-1
cdr3_aa: ASSLGERGYEQY

j_call: TRBJ2-7
v_call: TRBV6-2/TRBV6-3
cdr3_aa: ASSRPVGLGY

j_call: TRBJ1-2
v_call: TRBV10-3
cdr3_aa: AISEGNYGYT

j_call: TRBJ2-7
v_call: TRBV3-1
cdr3_aa: ASRGSGGRLEQY

j_call: TRBJ1-4
v_call: TRBV7-8
cdr3_aa: ASSPRQALNEKLF

j_call: TRBJ1-6
v_call: TRBV25-1
cdr3_aa: ASRDTSSYNSPLH

j_call: TRBJ1-1
v_call: TRBV2
cdr3_aa: ASNLDSRTEAF

j_call: TRBJ1-2
v_call: TRBV12-5
cdr3_aa: ASGLETGRQVNYGYT